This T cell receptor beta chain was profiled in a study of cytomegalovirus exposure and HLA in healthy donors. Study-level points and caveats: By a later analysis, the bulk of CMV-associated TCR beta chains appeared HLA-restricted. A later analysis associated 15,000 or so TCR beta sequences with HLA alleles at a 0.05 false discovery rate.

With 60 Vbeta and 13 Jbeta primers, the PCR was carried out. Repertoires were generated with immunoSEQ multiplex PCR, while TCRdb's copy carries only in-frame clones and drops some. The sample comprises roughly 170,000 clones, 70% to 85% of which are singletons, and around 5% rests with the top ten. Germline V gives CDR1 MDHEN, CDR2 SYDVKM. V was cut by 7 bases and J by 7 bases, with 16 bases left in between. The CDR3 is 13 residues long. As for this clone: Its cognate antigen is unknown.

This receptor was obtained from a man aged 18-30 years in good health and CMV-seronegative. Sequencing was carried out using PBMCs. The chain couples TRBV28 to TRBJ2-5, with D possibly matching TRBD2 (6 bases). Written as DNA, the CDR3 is TGTGCCAGCAATGTGGGCGGGATAGCGACCCAGTACTTC. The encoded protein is CASNVGGIATQYF.